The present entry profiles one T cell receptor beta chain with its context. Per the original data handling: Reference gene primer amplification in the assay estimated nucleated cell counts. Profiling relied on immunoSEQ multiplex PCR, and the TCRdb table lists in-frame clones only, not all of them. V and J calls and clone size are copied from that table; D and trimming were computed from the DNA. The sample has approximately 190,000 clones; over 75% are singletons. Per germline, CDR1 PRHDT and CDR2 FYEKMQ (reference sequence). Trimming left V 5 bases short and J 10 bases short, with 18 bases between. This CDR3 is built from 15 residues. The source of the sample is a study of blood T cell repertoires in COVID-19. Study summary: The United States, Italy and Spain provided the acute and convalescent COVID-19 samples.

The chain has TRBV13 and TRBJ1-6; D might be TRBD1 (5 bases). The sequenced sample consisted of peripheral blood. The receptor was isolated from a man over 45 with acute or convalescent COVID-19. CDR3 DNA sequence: TGTGCCAGCAGCCCAGGGCGGGGCTTAGGATCACCCCTCCACTTT. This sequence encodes CASSPGRGLGSPLHF.